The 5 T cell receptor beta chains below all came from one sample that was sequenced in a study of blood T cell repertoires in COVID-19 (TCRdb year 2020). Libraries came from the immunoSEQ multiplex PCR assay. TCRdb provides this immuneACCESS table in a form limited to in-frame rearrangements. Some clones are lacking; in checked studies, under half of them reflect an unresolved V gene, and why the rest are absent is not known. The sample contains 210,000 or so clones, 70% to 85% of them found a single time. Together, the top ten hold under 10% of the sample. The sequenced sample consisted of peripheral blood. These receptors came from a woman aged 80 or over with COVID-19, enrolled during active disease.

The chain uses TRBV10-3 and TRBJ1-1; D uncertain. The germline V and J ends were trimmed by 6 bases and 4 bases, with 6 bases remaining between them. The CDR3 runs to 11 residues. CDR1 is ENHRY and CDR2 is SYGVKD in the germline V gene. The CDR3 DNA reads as TGTGCCATCAGCCCGGGCACTGAAGCTTTCTTT. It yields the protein CAISPGTEAFF.

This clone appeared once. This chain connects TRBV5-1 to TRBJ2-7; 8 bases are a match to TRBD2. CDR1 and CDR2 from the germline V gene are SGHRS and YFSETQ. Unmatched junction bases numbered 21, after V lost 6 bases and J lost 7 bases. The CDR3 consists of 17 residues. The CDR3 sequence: CASTPGGAGEARGEQYF. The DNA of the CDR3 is TGCGCCAGCACTCCGGGGGGGGCAGGCGAAGCAAGAGGGGAGCAGTACTTC. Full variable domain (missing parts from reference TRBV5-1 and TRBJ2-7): KAGVTQTPRYLIKTRGQQVTLSCSPISGHRSVSWYQQTPGQGLQFLFEYFSETQRNKGNFPGRFSGRQFSNSRSEMNVSTLELGDSALYLCASTPGGAGEARGEQYFGPGTRLTVT.

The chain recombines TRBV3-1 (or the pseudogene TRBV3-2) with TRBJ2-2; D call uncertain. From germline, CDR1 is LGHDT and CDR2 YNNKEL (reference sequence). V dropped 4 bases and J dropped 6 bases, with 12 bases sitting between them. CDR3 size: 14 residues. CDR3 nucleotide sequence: TGTGCCAGCAGCCGAAATACGGTCGCCGGGGAGCTGTTTTTT. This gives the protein CASSRNTVAGELFF.

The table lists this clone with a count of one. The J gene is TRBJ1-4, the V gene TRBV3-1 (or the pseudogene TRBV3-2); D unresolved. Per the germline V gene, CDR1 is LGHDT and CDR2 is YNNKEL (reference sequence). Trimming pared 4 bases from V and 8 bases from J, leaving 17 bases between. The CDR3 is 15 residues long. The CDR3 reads CASSPESVPQEKLFF. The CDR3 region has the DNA TGTGCCAGCAGCCCTGAGTCCGTCCCCCAAGAAAAACTGTTTTTT.

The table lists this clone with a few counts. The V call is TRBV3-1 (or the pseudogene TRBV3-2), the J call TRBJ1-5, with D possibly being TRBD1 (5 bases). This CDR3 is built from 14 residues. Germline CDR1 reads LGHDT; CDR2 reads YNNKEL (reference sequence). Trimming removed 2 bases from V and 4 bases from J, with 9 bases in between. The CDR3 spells CASSQQGFNQPQHF. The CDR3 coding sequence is TGTGCCAGCAGCCAACAGGGCTTTAATCAGCCCCAGCATTTT.